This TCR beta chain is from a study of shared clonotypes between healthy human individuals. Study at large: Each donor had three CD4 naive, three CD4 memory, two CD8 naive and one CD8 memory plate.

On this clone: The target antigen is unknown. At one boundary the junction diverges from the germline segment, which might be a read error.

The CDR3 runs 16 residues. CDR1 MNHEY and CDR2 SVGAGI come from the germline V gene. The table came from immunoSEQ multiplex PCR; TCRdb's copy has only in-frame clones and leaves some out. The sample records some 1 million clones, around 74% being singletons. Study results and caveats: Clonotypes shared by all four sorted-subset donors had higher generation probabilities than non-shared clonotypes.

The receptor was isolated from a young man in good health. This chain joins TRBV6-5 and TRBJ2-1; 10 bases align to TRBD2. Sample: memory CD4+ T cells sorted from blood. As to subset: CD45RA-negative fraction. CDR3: CASSHSGLAELNEQFF. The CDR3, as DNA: TGTGCCAGCAGTCACTCCGGACTAGCGGAGTTAAATGAGCAGTTCTTC.